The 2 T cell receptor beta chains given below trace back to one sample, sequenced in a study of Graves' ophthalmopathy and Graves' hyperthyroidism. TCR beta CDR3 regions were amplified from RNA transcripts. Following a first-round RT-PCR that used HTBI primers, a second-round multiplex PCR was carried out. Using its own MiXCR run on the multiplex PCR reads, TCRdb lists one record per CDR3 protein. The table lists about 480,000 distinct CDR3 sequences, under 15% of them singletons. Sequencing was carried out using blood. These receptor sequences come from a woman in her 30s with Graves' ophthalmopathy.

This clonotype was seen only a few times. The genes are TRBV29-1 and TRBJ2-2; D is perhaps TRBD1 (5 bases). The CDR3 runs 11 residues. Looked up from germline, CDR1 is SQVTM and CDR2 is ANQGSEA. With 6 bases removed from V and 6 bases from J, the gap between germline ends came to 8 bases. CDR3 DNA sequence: TGCAGCGTCTGGGGCCCCGGGGAGCTGTTTTTT. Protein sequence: CSVWGPGELFF.

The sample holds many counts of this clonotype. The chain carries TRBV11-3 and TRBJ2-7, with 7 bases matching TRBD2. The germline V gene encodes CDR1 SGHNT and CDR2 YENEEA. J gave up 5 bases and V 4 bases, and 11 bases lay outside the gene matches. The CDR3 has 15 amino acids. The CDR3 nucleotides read TGTGCCAGCAGCTCTTCGCGGGGGTATGGAGACGAGCAGTACTTC. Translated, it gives CASSSSRGYGDEQYF.